Listed below are T cell receptor beta chains from one sample, sequenced in a study of blood T cell repertoires in COVID-19. TCRdb's copy holds only in-frame clones and misses some; the assay was immunoSEQ multiplex PCR. In the table there are 250,000 to 350,000 clones, approximately 91% of which are singletons. Sequencing was done on a sample of peripheral blood. The receptors here all came from a woman aged 30 to 39 with COVID-19, enrolled during active disease. The CDR3 runs from the conserved cysteine through the conserved F or W. The order of the fields is J gene, D gene, clone size, V gene, CDR3 length, CDR3 protein, CDR3 DNA. D genes are given only for firm matches. Size is omitted from some rows. Given values are once, few, many or a class for expanded clones.

j_gene: TRBJ2-4
d_gene: .
abundance: once
v_gene: TRBV4-1
len: 15
CDR3aa: CASSQVSQGENIQYF
CDR3nt: TGCGCCAGCAGCCAAGTGAGCCAGGGCGAAAACATTCAGTACTTC

j_gene: TRBJ2-5
d_gene: .
abundance: .
v_gene: TRBV6-2/TRBV6-3
len: 18
CDR3aa: CASSYSITSGAFRETQYF
CDR3nt: TGTGCCAGCAGTTACTCAATCACCTCAGGGGCTTTTAGAGAGACCCAGTACTTC

j_gene: TRBJ2-2
d_gene: .
abundance: .
v_gene: TRBV4-1
len: 14
CDR3aa: CASSQEGGPGELFF
CDR3nt: TGCGCCAGCAGCCAAGAAGGGGGACCCGGGGAGCTGTTTTTT

j_gene: TRBJ2-2
d_gene: .
abundance: .
v_gene: TRBV3-1/TRBV3-2
len: 15
CDR3aa: CASSQDSLATGELFF
CDR3nt: TGTGCCAGCAGCCAAGATTCACTAGCCACCGGGGAGCTGTTTTTT

j_gene: TRBJ1-2
d_gene: TRBD1
abundance: once
v_gene: TRBV3-1/TRBV3-2
len: 15
CDR3aa: CASSQETGAGYGYTF
CDR3nt: TGTGCCAGCAGCCAAGAGACAGGGGCAGGCTATGGCTACACCTTC

j_gene: TRBJ2-5
d_gene: TRBD2
abundance: .
v_gene: TRBV28
len: 14
CDR3aa: CASSLGGGQETQYF
CDR3nt: TGTGCCAGCAGCCTCGGGGGGGGCCAAGAGACCCAGTACTTC

j_gene: TRBJ2-5
d_gene: TRBD2
abundance: .
v_gene: TRBV18
len: 14
CDR3aa: CASSPGLALETQYF
CDR3nt: TGTGCCAGCTCACCCGGACTAGCCCTCGAGACCCAGTACTTC

j_gene: TRBJ1-4
d_gene: TRBD1
abundance: .
v_gene: TRBV20-1
len: 11
CDR3aa: CSASQGDLLFF
CDR3nt: TGCAGTGCTAGCCAGGGGGATTTACTGTTTTTT

j_gene: TRBJ2-5
d_gene: .
abundance: .
v_gene: TRBV5-1
len: 15
CDR3aa: CASSRTVGGQETQYF
CDR3nt: TGCGCCAGCAGCCGAACGGTGGGAGGCCAAGAGACCCAGTACTTC

j_gene: TRBJ2-1
d_gene: .
abundance: .
v_gene: TRBV19
len: 15
CDR3aa: CASSIVAPSYNEQFF
CDR3nt: TGTGCCAGTAGTATTGTAGCGCCGTCCTACAATGAGCAGTTCTTC

j_gene: TRBJ2-7
d_gene: .
abundance: .
v_gene: TRBV6-5
len: 13
CDR3aa: CASSYGGSYEQYF
CDR3nt: TGTGCCAGCAGTTATGGCGGGTCCTACGAGCAGTACTTC

j_gene: TRBJ1-1
d_gene: TRBD1
abundance: .
v_gene: TRBV10-3
len: 16
CDR3aa: CAISESPGGSSAEAFF
CDR3nt: TGTGCCATCAGTGAGTCGCCAGGGGGCTCGAGCGCTGAAGCTTTCTTT

j_gene: TRBJ1-2
d_gene: .
abundance: .
v_gene: TRBV5-4
len: 15
CDR3aa: CASSRRPASNYGYTF
CDR3nt: TGTGCCAGCAGCCGCAGGCCAGCTTCTAACTATGGCTACACCTTC

j_gene: TRBJ1-2
d_gene: .
abundance: .
v_gene: TRBV6-6
len: 11
CDR3aa: CASKRDYGYTF
CDR3nt: TGTGCCAGCAAGCGGGACTATGGCTACACCTTC

j_gene: TRBJ2-5
d_gene: .
abundance: .
v_gene: TRBV10-1
len: 15
CDR3aa: CASSDISGGAETQYF
CDR3nt: TGCGCCAGCAGTGATATCAGTGGCGGAGCGGAGACCCAGTACTTC

j_gene: TRBJ2-7
d_gene: .
abundance: .
v_gene: TRBV4-3
len: 16
CDR3aa: CASSQERNRYSYEQYF
CDR3nt: TGCGCCAGCAGCCAAGAACGGAACAGATACTCCTACGAGCAGTACTTC

j_gene: TRBJ1-4
d_gene: .
abundance: once
v_gene: TRBV10-3
len: 15
CDR3aa: CAISQGFATNEKLFF
CDR3nt: TGTGCCATCAGCCAGGGGTTTGCAACTAATGAAAAACTGTTTTTT

j_gene: TRBJ1-1
d_gene: TRBD1
abundance: .
v_gene: TRBV30
len: 12
CDR3aa: CAYSGTGGKAFF
CDR3nt: TGTGCCTACTCCGGGACAGGGGGTAAAGCTTTCTTT

j_gene: TRBJ2-1
d_gene: .
abundance: .
v_gene: TRBV4-1
len: 16
CDR3aa: CASSRYRGSSYNEQFF
CDR3nt: TGCGCCAGCAGCCGCTATCGGGGGAGCTCCTACAATGAGCAGTTCTTC

j_gene: TRBJ2-7
d_gene: TRBD1
abundance: .
v_gene: TRBV27
len: 15
CDR3aa: CASSSRTGLAYEQYF
CDR3nt: TGTGCCAGCAGTTCTCGGACAGGATTAGCTTACGAGCAGTACTTC

j_gene: TRBJ2-1
d_gene: TRBD2
abundance: .
v_gene: TRBV10-3
len: 14
CDR3aa: CAIGGLAGVDEQFF
CDR3nt: TGTGCCATCGGGGGACTAGCGGGAGTTGATGAGCAGTTCTTC

j_gene: TRBJ2-7
d_gene: TRBD1
abundance: once
v_gene: TRBV9
len: 16
CDR3aa: CASSAGTGGKNHEQYF
CDR3nt: TGTGCCAGCAGCGCCGGGACAGGGGGCAAGAACCACGAGCAGTACTTC

j_gene: TRBJ2-6
d_gene: .
abundance: .
v_gene: TRBV24-1
len: 17
CDR3aa: CATSDWDTDSGANVLTF
CDR3nt: TGTGCCACCAGTGATTGGGACACCGACTCTGGGGCCAACGTCCTGACTTTC

j_gene: TRBJ1-1
d_gene: TRBD1
abundance: .
v_gene: TRBV27
len: 14
CDR3aa: CASSLNRGGTEAFF
CDR3nt: TGTGCCAGCAGTTTGAACAGGGGGGGCACTGAAGCTTTCTTT

j_gene: TRBJ2-3
d_gene: TRBD2
abundance: .
v_gene: TRBV15
len: 17
CDR3aa: CATSPAGTRVLTDTQYF
CDR3nt: TGTGCCACCAGCCCCGCCGGGACTAGGGTTTTGACAGATACGCAGTATTTT

j_gene: TRBJ2-5
d_gene: TRBD2
abundance: .
v_gene: TRBV7-2
len: 15
CDR3aa: CASSLGLPTQETQYF
CDR3nt: TGTGCCAGCAGCTTGGGACTACCAACCCAAGAGACCCAGTACTTC

j_gene: TRBJ1-1
d_gene: .
abundance: .
v_gene: TRBV7-6
len: 18
CDR3aa: CASSLAPPGKAMNTEAFF
CDR3nt: TGTGCCAGCAGCTTAGCCCCTCCAGGGAAGGCGATGAACACTGAAGCTTTCTTT

j_gene: TRBJ2-7
d_gene: TRBD1
abundance: .
v_gene: TRBV7-3
len: 14
CDR3aa: CASSFKAGGYEQYF
CDR3nt: TGTGCCAGCAGCTTTAAGGCAGGGGGATACGAGCAGTACTTC

j_gene: TRBJ2-7
d_gene: .
abundance: .
v_gene: TRBV10-2
len: 12
CDR3aa: CATRGAGREQYF
CDR3nt: TGCGCCACCCGGGGGGCAGGGCGCGAGCAGTACTTC

j_gene: TRBJ2-7
d_gene: TRBD2
abundance: .
v_gene: TRBV29-1
len: 14
CDR3aa: CSVSPGLAGYEQYF
CDR3nt: TGCAGCGTCAGCCCGGGACTAGCGGGTTACGAGCAGTACTTC

j_gene: TRBJ1-5
d_gene: .
abundance: .
v_gene: TRBV18
len: 13
CDR3aa: CASSPGRDQPQHF
CDR3nt: TGTGCCAGCTCACCAGGTCGAGATCAGCCCCAGCATTTT

j_gene: TRBJ2-6
d_gene: .
abundance: .
v_gene: TRBV5-4
len: 16
CDR3aa: CASSFGGFSGANVLTF
CDR3nt: TGTGCCAGCAGCTTTGGAGGCTTCTCTGGGGCCAACGTCCTGACTTTC

j_gene: TRBJ1-6
d_gene: .
abundance: .
v_gene: TRBV5-1
len: 17
CDR3aa: CASGLFPLGQGSSPLHF
CDR3nt: TGCGCCAGCGGACTCTTTCCCCTCGGGCAGGGGAGTTCACCCCTCCACTTT

j_gene: TRBJ2-5
d_gene: TRBD2
abundance: .
v_gene: TRBV14
len: 15
CDR3aa: CASSQGGAALLTQYF
CDR3nt: TGTGCCAGCAGCCAGGGAGGGGCCGCGTTGTTGACCCAGTACTTC